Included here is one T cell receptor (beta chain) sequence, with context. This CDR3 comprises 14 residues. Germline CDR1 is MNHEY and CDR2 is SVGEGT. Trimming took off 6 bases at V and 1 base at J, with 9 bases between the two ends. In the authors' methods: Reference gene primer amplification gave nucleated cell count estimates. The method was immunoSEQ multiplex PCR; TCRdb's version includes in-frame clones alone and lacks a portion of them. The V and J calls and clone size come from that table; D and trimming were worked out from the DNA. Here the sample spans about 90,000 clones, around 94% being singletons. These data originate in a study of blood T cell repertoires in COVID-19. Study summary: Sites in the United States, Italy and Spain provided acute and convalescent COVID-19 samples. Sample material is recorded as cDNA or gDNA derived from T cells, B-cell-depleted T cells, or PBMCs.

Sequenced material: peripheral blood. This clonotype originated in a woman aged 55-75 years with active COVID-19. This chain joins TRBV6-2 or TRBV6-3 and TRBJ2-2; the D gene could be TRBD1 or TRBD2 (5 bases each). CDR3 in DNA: TGTGCCAGCAGCCGGGGCCTGAACACCGGGGAGCTGTTTTTT. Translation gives CASSRGLNTGELFF.